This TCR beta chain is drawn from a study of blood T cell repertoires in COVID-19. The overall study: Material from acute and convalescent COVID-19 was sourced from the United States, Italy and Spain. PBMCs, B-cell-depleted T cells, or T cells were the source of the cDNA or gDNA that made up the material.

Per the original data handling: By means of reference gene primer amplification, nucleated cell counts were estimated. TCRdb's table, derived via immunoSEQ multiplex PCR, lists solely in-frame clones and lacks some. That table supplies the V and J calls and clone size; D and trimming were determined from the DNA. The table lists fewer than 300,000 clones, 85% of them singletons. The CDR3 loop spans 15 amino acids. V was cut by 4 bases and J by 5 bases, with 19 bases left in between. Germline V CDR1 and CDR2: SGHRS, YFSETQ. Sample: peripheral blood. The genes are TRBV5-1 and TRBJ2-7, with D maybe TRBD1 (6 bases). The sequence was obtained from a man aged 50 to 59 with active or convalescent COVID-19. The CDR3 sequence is CASSQQQGSFDEQYF. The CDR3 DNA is TGCGCCAGCAGCCAACAACAGGGTAGTTTCGACGAGCAGTACTTC.